Listed here are 3 T cell receptor beta chains from one sample, sequenced in a study of shared clonotypes between healthy human individuals. Terminally differentiated effector memory CD45RA+ cells were excluded by CCR7 positive selection of CD45RO-negative cells. Sequencing used immunoSEQ multiplex PCR; TCRdb keeps in-frame clones, though not all of them. The sample shows roughly 2 million clones, roughly 95% of them seen only once. Sequenced sample: naive CD8+ T cells sorted from blood. These receptors were taken from a man between 18 and 35 years old in good health.

This rearrangement joins TRBV29-1 to TRBJ2-7, with no clear D. Germline V gene sequence: CDR1 SQVTM, CDR2 ANQGSEA. V was trimmed by 0 bases and J by 0 bases, leaving 3 bases between them. This CDR3 is built from 12 residues. The CDR3 is CSVEDYSYEQYF. The CDR3 DNA reads TGCAGCGTTGAAGATTACTCCTACGAGCAGTACTTC.

This chain links TRBV10-1 with TRBJ2-3; 9 nucleotides match TRBD1. The trim removed 4 bases at V and 2 bases at J, leaving 4 bases unmatched. Germline CDR1 reads WNHNN; CDR2 reads SYGVQD (reference sequence). This CDR3 is built from 15 residues. CDR3 protein: CASSGTGVATDTQYF. CDR3 DNA: TGCGCCAGCAGTGGGACAGGGGTGGCCACAGATACGCAGTATTTT.

This sequence joins TRBV6-6 and TRBJ1-2; D gene uncertain. The CDR3 totals 16 residues. From germline, CDR1 is MNHNY and CDR2 SVGAGI (reference sequence). The V gene lost 0 bases and the J gene lost 4 bases, with 15 bases spanning the gap. CDR3 DNA: TGTGCCAGCAGTTACTCCAAGCAGGACGGCCTCTATGGCTACACCTTC. Its translation is CASSYSKQDGLYGYTF.